The next 12 T cell receptor beta chains were all read from a single sample in a study of T-cell reconstitution after alpha-beta-depleted transplantation in children. For TCRbeta, the library was prepared with unique molecular identifiers. TCRdb re-called the PCR reads through MiXCR, storing one row per CDR3 protein. The sample holds about 580,000 distinct CDR3 sequences, roughly 27% seen once. The sample in question was PBMCs, obtained before TCRalphabeta/CD19-depleted stem cell transplant. Every receptor here comes from a boy younger than two with Wiskott-Aldrich syndrome, due to receive a stem cell transplant.

This chain joins TRBV3-1 and TRBJ1-2, with D unresolved. This CDR3 spans 15 amino acids. CDR1 LGHDT and CDR2 YNNKEL come from the germline V gene (reference sequence). Trimming stripped 0 bases from V and 4 bases from J, with 12 bases between. CDR3 loop: CASSQELRRPYGYTF. In nucleotides, the CDR3 is TGTGCCAGCAGCCAAGAACTCAGGCGCCCCTATGGCTACACCTTC.

This clonotype showed up just a few times. The chain joins TRBV29-1 to TRBJ1-1; tentative D call: TRBD1 (6 bases). Germline CDR1 and CDR2: SQVTM and ANQGSEA. Trimming removed 6 bases from V and 1 base from J, with 9 bases in between. The CDR3 is made up of 12 amino acids. The CDR3 DNA is TGCAGCGTCCAGGGGAAGAACACTGAAGCTTTCTTT. It is translated as CSVQGKNTEAFF.

This chain links TRBV5-5 with TRBJ2-2; D is perhaps TRBD1 (7 bases). Germline-derived CDR1 and CDR2 are SGHKS and YYEKEE (reference sequence). The CDR3 covers 14 residues. With 10 bases removed from V and 0 bases from J, the gap between germline ends came to 13 bases. CDR3 residues: CAGGRGANTGELFF. CDR3 coding DNA: TGTGCCGGCGGCAGGGGGGCGAACACCGGGGAGCTGTTTTTT.

This clonotype was detected a few times. The rearrangement links TRBV5-6 to TRBJ2-1, with unresolved D. The V end was cut by 3 bases, the J end by 8 bases, with 21 bases between. The CDR3 has 16 residues. The germline V gene encodes CDR1 SGHDT and CDR2 YYEEEE. The CDR3 sequence: CASSSNPRTPVDEQFF. In DNA, the CDR3 is TGTGCCAGCAGCTCCAACCCCAGAACCCCCGTCGATGAGCAGTTCTTC. Full variable domain (remainder filled in from reference TRBV5-6 and TRBJ2-1): DAGVTQSPTHLIKTRGQQVTLRCSPKSGHDTVSWYQQALGQGPQFIFQYYEEEERQRGNFPDRFSGHQFPNYSSELNVNALLLGDSALYLCASSSNPRTPVDEQFFGPGTRLTVL.

This clonotype was found a few times. The J gene is TRBJ2-7, the V gene TRBV29-1; D perhaps matches TRBD1 (5 bases). The germline V gene encodes CDR1 SQVTM and CDR2 ANQGSEA. V shed 4 bases and J shed 2 bases, with 9 bases lying between them. The CDR3 extends over 12 amino acids. CDR3 amino acids: CSVGGYPYEQYF. In DNA, the CDR3 is TGCAGCGTTGGGGGCTACCCCTACGAGCAGTACTTC.

This clonotype has a handful of counts. The V call is TRBV20-1, the J call TRBJ1-1; no clear D gene. Per germline, CDR1 DFQATT and CDR2 SNEGSKA (reference sequence). V was cut by 5 bases and J by 0 bases, with 10 bases left in between. This CDR3 has 13 amino acids. CDR3 nucleotides: TGCAGTGCTCTCCCCTCATTGAACACTGAAGCTTTCTTT. Encoded protein: CSALPSLNTEAFF.

The table lists this clonotype with a few counts. This rearrangement joins TRBV5-1 to TRBJ2-3; 10 bases agree with TRBD2. Per the germline V gene, CDR1 is SGHRS and CDR2 is YFSETQ. Trimming took 1 base from V and 3 from J; bases not matched to a gene: 5. The CDR3 spans 16 residues. In DNA form, the CDR3 reads TGCGCCAGCAGCTTGTTGTCTAGCGGGAGAACAGATACGCAGTATTTT. As protein: CASSLLSSGRTDTQYF. Together with reference TRBV5-1 and TRBJ2-3, the CDR3 gives the full variable domain: KAGVTQTPRYLIKTRGQQVTLSCSPISGHRSVSWYQQTPGQGLQFLFEYFSETQRNKGNFPGRFSGRQFSNSRSEMNVSTLELGDSALYLCASSLLSSGRTDTQYFGPGTRLTVL.

The table lists this clonotype with a few counts. This rearrangement joins TRBV5-1 to TRBJ2-1, with 12 bases identical to TRBD2. This CDR3 region has 16 residues. V lost 3 bases, J lost 5 bases, and 6 bases stayed unmatched. Looked up from germline, CDR1 is SGHRS and CDR2 is YFSETQ. In nucleotides, the CDR3 is TGCGCCAGCAGCTGGGCTAGCGGGAGGGGTAACAATGAGCAGTTCTTC. The encoded protein is CASSWASGRGNNEQFF.

This rearrangement joins TRBV12-3 or TRBV12-4 to TRBJ2-7, with 7 bases that match TRBD2. This CDR3 spans 16 amino acids. V lost 1 base, J lost 0 bases, and 6 bases stayed unmatched. The CDR3 is CASSLVAQRGSYEQYF. The CDR3 nucleotides read TGTGCCAGCAGTTTAGTCGCACAGCGGGGCTCCTACGAGCAGTACTTC.

The chain combines TRBV5-1 with TRBJ2-5, with 7 bases matching TRBD1. The germline V gene encodes CDR1 SGHRS and CDR2 YFSETQ. This CDR3 spans 14 amino acids. The V and J ends lost 1 base and 2 bases, in that order; junction bases with no gene match: 2. The CDR3 here is CASSLQGQQETQYF. For the CDR3, the DNA is TGCGCCAGCAGCTTGCAGGGACAGCAAGAGACCCAGTACTTC.

This clonotype showed up just a few times. The chain employs TRBV24-1 and TRBJ2-1, with 9 bases aligning to TRBD1. CDR3 length equals 14 residues. Germline CDR1 and CDR2: KGHDR and SFDVKD. V trimming: 5 bases; J trimming: 6 bases; junction bases outside the gene matches: 4. The DNA of the CDR3 is TGTGCCACCAGTGGCTTGACAGGGGGCAATGAGCAGTTCTTC. Protein: CATSGLTGGNEQFF.

This clonotype was seen a handful of times. This chain uses TRBV7-2 with TRBJ1-1; the D is unclear. Trimming removed 2 bases from V and 4 bases from J, with 14 bases in between. Germline lookup yields CDR1 SGHTA and CDR2 FQGNSA. The CDR3 consists of 15 residues. The CDR3 DNA reads TGTGCCAGCAGCTTACTAGGAGGGTCCGCCACTGAAGCTTTCTTT. The encoded protein is CASSLLGGSATEAFF.